The source of this T cell receptor (beta chain) is a study of T cell responses to AZD1222 COVID-19 vaccine. The study's findings and limits: Donors were largely white British and mainly female; clonal diversity was possibly underestimated. It was only after the peak T cell response that any repertoires were sampled.

Data came from immunoSEQ multiplex PCR; TCRdb stores just in-frame clones and leaves some out. The sample has approximately 100,000 clones, around 84% seen once. Comments on this clone: Its antigen is unidentified.

The material sequenced was peripheral blood, taken on day 0 of AZD1222 vaccination. The sequence came from an adult in good health.

DNA for the CDR3: TGTGCCAGCTCACCACCGGATAAAGGGGAATCCTACGAGCAGTACTTC. Amino acids: CASSPPDKGESYEQYF. The chain uses TRBV18 and TRBJ2-7; TRBD1 is a possible D gene (5 bases). From germline, CDR1 is KGHSH and CDR2 LQKENI. The V gene lost 0 bases and the J gene lost 1 base, with 13 bases spanning the gap. The CDR3 loop spans 16 amino acids.